The 20 T cell receptor beta chains presented below share a single source sample, sequenced in a study of somatic mutations in cytotoxic T cells in rheumatoid arthritis (dated by TCRdb to about 2017). Library preparation used the immunoSEQ multiplex PCR assay. In TCRdb, the immuneACCESS table is reduced to in-frame sequences with V and J assigned. These tables do not hold every clone; where another copy was compared, an unresolved V gene accounts for under half, and the others remain unexplained. Within this sample are 8,900 or so clones, with 60% to 80% of them counted one time only. The ten largest clones add up to less than 45% of the sample. Sample: CD8+ T cells sorted from blood. These receptors were taken from an adult with rheumatoid arthritis.

CDR3 sequence (DNA): TGTGCCAGCAGGGGGGACATTTCCTACGAGCAGTACTTC. Translating gives CASRGDISYEQYF. V is TRBV7-9 and J is TRBJ2-7; maybe TRBD1 (6 bases). The germline CDR1 and CDR2 sequences are SEHNR and FQNEAQ (reference sequence). This CDR3 has 13 amino acids. The V and J ends lost 6 bases and 1 base respectively, with 10 bases between them.

The gene calls are TRBV15 and TRBJ2-2; a weak D match, TRBD1 (6 bases). Germline lookup yields CDR1 LNHNV and CDR2 YYDKDF (reference sequence). The CDR3 extends over 14 amino acids. Trimming took off 5 bases at V and 6 bases at J, with 13 bases between the two ends. The CDR3 protein is CATSPPGAAGELFF. CDR3 DNA sequence: TGTGCCACCAGCCCCCCAGGGGCGGCCGGGGAGCTGTTTTTT.

This clone showed up just once. The rearrangement links TRBV4-2 to TRBJ2-1; 10 nucleotides align to TRBD2. CDR3 length: 16 amino acids. V was clipped by 4 bases and J by 3 bases; unmatched bases: 6. Germline CDR1 and CDR2: LGHNA and YNFKEQ. As DNA, the CDR3 is TGTGCCAGCAGCCCCTTAGCGGGGGGATACTACAATGAGCAGTTCTTC. Amino acids: CASSPLAGGYYNEQFF.

V gene TRBV28 combines with J gene TRBJ2-1; 11 nucleotides agree with TRBD2. This CDR3 spans 15 amino acids. CDR1 and CDR2 (germline): MDHEN, SYDVKM. J lost 6 bases, V lost 4 bases, and 5 bases had no gene match. CDR3 sequence: CASSSTSGGVNEQFF. The CDR3 region has the DNA TGTGCCAGCAGTTCTACTAGCGGGGGTGTCAATGAGCAGTTCTTC.

The chain couples TRBV19 to TRBJ1-5; D unclear. The CDR3 is 13 amino acids. V lost 4 bases and J 6 bases, leaving 10 bases between the germline ends. Germline values: CDR1 LNHDA, CDR2 SQIVND (reference sequence). CDR3 nucleotides: TGTGCCAGTAGTAAAGGGTTGACTCAGCCCCAGCATTTT. It encodes CASSKGLTQPQHF.

This chain uses TRBV13 with TRBJ1-1; possible D gene TRBD1, 6 bases. Germline CDR1 is PRHDT and CDR2 is FYEKMQ (reference sequence). V was clipped by 5 bases and J by 6 bases, with 19 bases between them. The CDR3 runs 15 residues. The CDR3 reads CASSKDSSRDSEAFF. The CDR3 coding sequence is TGTGCCAGCAGCAAGGACAGTTCGAGGGACTCTGAAGCTTTCTTT. Full variable domain (missing parts from reference TRBV13 and TRBJ1-1): AAGVIQSPRHLIKEKRETATLKCYPIPRHDTVYWYQQGPGQDPQFLISFYEKMQSDKGSIPDRFSAQQFSDYHSELNMSSLELGDSALYFCASSKDSSRDSEAFFGQGTRLTVV.

This sequence joins TRBV7-9 and TRBJ2-5, with TRBD2 as a possible D gene (5 bases). The CDR3 loop spans 17 amino acids. V lost 4 bases and J 4 bases, leaving 22 bases between the germline ends. CDR1 and CDR2 from the germline V gene are SEHNR and FQNEAQ (reference sequence). In DNA, the CDR3 is TGTGCCAGCAGCTCACACGGGATCACAGAGATCCGAGAGACCCAGTACTTC. It yields the protein CASSSHGITEIRETQYF.

This clone was counted a few times. The chain carries TRBV5-4 and TRBJ1-1; 7 positions agree with TRBD1. The CDR3 has 16 residues. Germline V gives CDR1 SGHNT, CDR2 YYREEE (reference sequence). V lost 0 bases, J lost 1 base, and 6 bases stayed unmatched. The CDR3 nucleotides read TGTGCCAGCAGCTTGGCCGGGACAGCCTGGAACACTGAAGCTTTCTTT. Amino acid sequence: CASSLAGTAWNTEAFF.

The genes are TRBV19 and TRBJ1-2, with 7 bases aligning to TRBD1. V shed 7 bases and J 4 bases; nucleotides not matched to a gene: 12. Germline V CDR1 and CDR2: LNHDA, SQIVND (reference sequence). The CDR3 is 15 residues long. CDR3 amino acids: CASTPGGQGFYGYTF. CDR3 coding DNA: TGTGCCAGTACCCCAGGGGGGCAGGGGTTCTATGGCTACACCTTC.

The chain employs TRBV7-2 and TRBJ1-1; D call uncertain. CDR1 and CDR2 from the germline V gene are SGHTA and FQGNSA. CDR3 length: 15 residues. The ends were cut back, 5 bases at V and 1 base at J, with 14 bases in the middle. The CDR3: CASSIGPAQNTEAFF. The CDR3 bases are TGTGCCAGCAGCATCGGTCCGGCCCAGAACACTGAAGCTTTCTTT.

As regards this clone: A read error may produce the germline difference seen at one junction end. This rearrangement joins TRBV7-2 to TRBJ2-7; the match to TRBD2 covers 10 bases. Germline V CDR1 and CDR2: SGHTA, FQGNSA. The CDR3 sequence is 15 residues long. The CDR3 reads CASSIAGGPEYEQYF. The CDR3 bases are TGTGCCAGCAGCATAGCGGGGGGTCCAGAGTACGAGCAGTACTTC.

The genes are TRBV19 and TRBJ2-7, with 13 bases matching TRBD2. CDR1 is LNHDA and CDR2 is SQIVND in the germline V gene (reference sequence). There are 15 residues in the CDR3. Trimming cost V 0 bases and J 7 bases; bases outside gene matches: 3. For the CDR3, the DNA is TGTGCCAGTAGTATAGACGGACTAGCGGGAGAAGAGCAGTACTTC. Its protein product is CASSIDGLAGEEQYF.

This clone was seen only a few times. This chain connects TRBV7-9 to TRBJ1-4; unclear D gene. The CDR3 loop spans 12 amino acids. The ends were cut back, 5 bases at V and 12 bases at J, with 13 bases in the middle. The germline V gene has CDR1 SEHNR and CDR2 FQNEAQ (reference sequence). DNA of the CDR3: TGTGCCAGCAGCCCGCCGGACTCCCAACTGTTTTTT. It yields the protein CASSPPDSQLFF.

This rearrangement joins TRBV14 to TRBJ2-5, with D hard to call. This CDR3 is built from 13 residues. Germline loops: CDR1 SGHDN, CDR2 FVKESK. V dropped 4 bases and J dropped 5 bases, with 11 bases sitting between them. CDR3 amino acids: CASSRWAGETQYF. CDR3 coding DNA: TGTGCCAGCAGCCGATGGGCCGGGGAGACCCAGTACTTC.

Only a few counts were recorded for this clone. The V gene is TRBV18, the J gene TRBJ2-1; D is perhaps TRBD2 (6 bases). The CDR3 is 14 residues long. With 3 bases removed from V and 8 bases from J, the gap between germline ends came to 14 bases. CDR1 KGHSH and CDR2 LQKENI come from the germline V gene. The chain's CDR3 is CASSPPTSLDEQFF. CDR3 bases: TGTGCCAGCTCACCCCCGACTAGTCTCGATGAGCAGTTCTTC.

The chain joins TRBV7-9 to TRBJ2-5; 9 bases match TRBD2. Trimming removed 5 bases from V and 5 bases from J; junction bases left unmatched: 9. Germline CDR1 reads SEHNR; CDR2 reads FQNEAQ (reference sequence). The CDR3 spans 15 residues. CDR3 sequence reads: CASSPTRTSEETQYF. In DNA form, the CDR3 reads TGTGCCAGCAGCCCGACAAGGACTAGCGAGGAGACCCAGTACTTC.

V and J are TRBV7-6 and TRBJ1-1, with D possibly being TRBD1 (6 bases). Germline values: CDR1 SGHVS, CDR2 FNYEAQ. There are 16 residues in the CDR3. V lost 5 bases and J lost 0, with 16 bases in between. CDR3 nucleotide sequence: TGTGCCAGCAGCATCAGGACAGTAGGGATGAACACTGAAGCTTTCTTT. It yields the protein CASSIRTVGMNTEAFF.

V gene TRBV6-5 combines with J gene TRBJ2-7, with TRBD2 matching over 11 bases. Germline V gene data show CDR1 as MNHEY and CDR2 as SVGAGI. The V segment lost 9 bases and the J segment 0 bases; nucleotides outside the gene matches: 4. CDR3 length equals 14 residues. CDR3 sequence (DNA): TGTGCCAGTTCAGGGACTAGCGGCTCCTACGAGCAGTACTTC. Translation gives CASSGTSGSYEQYF.

For the CDR3, the DNA is TGTGCCATCAGTGTGATGCCTCGGGGGACGACCTACGAGCAGTACTTC. Translating it yields CAISVMPRGTTYEQYF. The chain uses TRBV10-3 and TRBJ2-7; D is perhaps TRBD2 (6 bases). Trimming left V 4 bases short and J 2 bases short, with 18 bases between. The CDR3 extends over 16 amino acids. Germline V gives CDR1 ENHRY, CDR2 SYGVKD.

The chain recombines TRBV28 with TRBJ2-7; D possibly corresponds to TRBD2 (5 bases). The germline CDR1 and CDR2 sequences are MDHEN and SYDVKM. The CDR3 sequence is 10 residues long. Written as DNA, the CDR3 is TGTGCAACCCGGGATGGCGAGCAGTACTTC. It translates to CATRDGEQYF.